The subject of this entry is one T cell receptor beta chain. This specimen belongs to a study of T cells expressing NK-cell markers. The CDR3 is 14 amino acids. Per the germline V gene, CDR1 is DFQATT and CDR2 is SNEGSKA (reference sequence). TCRdb re-analyzed the 5' RACE reads; it lists each CDR3 protein once, without DNA. The sample spans about 550,000 distinct CDR3 sequences; the ten largest clones claim 3.5% to 4.5%. This TCR came from a young man in good health. The chain joins TRBV20-1 to TRBJ2-7; TCRdb selects TRBD2, and the lack of DNA leaves this call unchecked. Sequenced material: blood T cells: a sorted CD56 or NKG2C T cell subset, CD4+ or CD8+ T cells, or bulk PBMC T cells (not recorded which). The CDR3 spells CSASKSGVAGEQYF.